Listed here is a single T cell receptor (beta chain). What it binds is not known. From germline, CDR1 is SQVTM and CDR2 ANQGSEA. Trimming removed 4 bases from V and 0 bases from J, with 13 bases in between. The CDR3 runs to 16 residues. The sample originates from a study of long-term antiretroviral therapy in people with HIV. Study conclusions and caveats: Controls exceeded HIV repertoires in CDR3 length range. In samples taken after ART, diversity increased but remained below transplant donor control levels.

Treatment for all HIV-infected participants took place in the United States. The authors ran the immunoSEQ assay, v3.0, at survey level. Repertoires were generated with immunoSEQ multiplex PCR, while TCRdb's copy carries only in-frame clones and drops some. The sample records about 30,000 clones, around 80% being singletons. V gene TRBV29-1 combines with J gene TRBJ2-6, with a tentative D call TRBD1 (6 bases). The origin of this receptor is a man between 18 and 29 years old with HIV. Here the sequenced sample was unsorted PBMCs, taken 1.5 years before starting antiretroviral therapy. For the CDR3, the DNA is TGCAGCGTTGCCCGGGACACCGACTCTGGGGCCAACGTCCTGACTTTC. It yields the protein CSVARDTDSGANVLTF.